The next 25 T cell receptor beta chains were all read from a single sample in a study of T cell clones after liver transplantation. Here immunoSEQ multiplex PCR was the method, and the copy in TCRdb shows in-frame clones only, minus some. This sample has 40,000 to 65,000 clones, with roughly 83% found just once. This specimen was CD4+ T cells from blood, taken before liver transplant. The receptors stem from a human donor who received a liver transplant.

The chain joins TRBV14 to TRBJ2-3; D may be TRBD1 (6 bases). Germline V gene data show CDR1 as SGHDN and CDR2 as FVKESK. CDR3 length: 13 residues. Trimming left V 3 bases short and J 7 bases short, with 11 bases between. The CDR3 DNA sequence: TGTGCCAGCAGCCAGGTCGACAGGAATACGCAGTATTTT. Translation gives CASSQVDRNTQYF. The full variable domain, rest sourced from reference TRBV14 and TRBJ2-3, is EAGVTQFPSHSVIEKGQTVTLRCDPISGHDNLYWYRRVMGKEIKFLLHFVKESKQDESGMPNNRFLAERTGGTYSTLKVQPAELEDSGVYFCASSQVDRNTQYFGPGTRLTVL.

The chain has TRBV19 and TRBJ2-5, with 11 bases identical to TRBD2. J was trimmed by 1 base and V by 1 base; bases with no gene match: 2. Germline V gives CDR1 LNHDA, CDR2 SQIVND (reference sequence). This CDR3 contains 16 residues. The CDR3 DNA follows: TGTGCCAGTAGTATAGGGCTAGCGGGGGGCCAAGAGACCCAGTACTTC. It is translated as CASSIGLAGGQETQYF.

The chain combines TRBV7-8 with TRBJ2-3, with D possibly TRBD2 on 6 matching bases. The CDR3 is made up of 20 amino acids. Germline assignment: CDR1 SGHVS and CDR2 FQNEAQ. Trimming removed 5 bases at V and 2 bases at J, with 29 bases between. The CDR3 is CASSVPSRRTDYSSTDTQYF. The CDR3 DNA reads TGTGCCAGCAGCGTCCCCAGTCGTAGGACGGACTATTCATCCACAGATACGCAGTATTTT.

V gene TRBV25-1 combines with J gene TRBJ2-7; D could derive from TRBD1 or TRBD2 (5 bases each). Trimming pared 3 bases from V and 0 bases from J, leaving 12 bases between. The CDR3 loop spans 15 amino acids. Germline CDR1 MGHDK, CDR2 SYGVNS. This CDR3 is CASSETGTDSYEQYF. The CDR3 DNA reads as TGTGCCAGCAGTGAGACCGGGACCGACTCCTACGAGCAGTACTTC.

The chain employs TRBV7-2 and TRBJ2-7, with TRBD1 matching over 9 bases. Germline CDR1 and CDR2: SGHTA and FQGNSA. With 6 bases clipped from V and 0 bases from J, the junction kept 6 bases outside the gene matches. This CDR3 has 15 residues. The CDR3 region is CASRGGQGSSYEQYF. CDR3 nucleotide sequence: TGTGCCAGCAGGGGAGGACAGGGGAGCTCCTACGAGCAGTACTTC.

Only a few counts were recorded for this clone. This chain links TRBV7-2 with TRBJ2-2; no reliable D call. The CDR3 contains 16 residues. Trimming shortened V by 1 base and J by 0 bases, and 9 bases separated the two germline ends. Germline assignment: CDR1 SGHTA and CDR2 FQGNSA. The CDR3: CASSLVSSPNTGELFF. As DNA, the CDR3 is TGTGCCAGCAGCTTAGTGTCCAGCCCGAACACCGGGGAGCTGTTTTTT. The whole variable domain, remainder taken from reference TRBV7-2 and TRBJ2-2, is GAGVSQSPSNKVTEKGKDVELRCDPISGHTALYWYRQSLGQGLEFLIYFQGNSAPDKSGLPSDRFSAERTGGSVSTLTIQRTQQEDSAVYLCASSLVSSPNTGELFFGEGSRLTVL.

This clone was observed once. The rearrangement joins TRBV9 to TRBJ2-2; a possible D gene is TRBD2 (5 bases). The V gene's germline CDR1 is SGDLS and CDR2 YYNGEE. This CDR3 has 16 residues. The V and J ends lost 3 bases and 0 bases respectively, with 12 bases between them. The CDR3 region is CASSAGLESNTGELFF. The CDR3 region has the DNA TGTGCCAGCAGCGCAGGACTGGAATCGAACACCGGGGAGCTGTTTTTT.

V usage is TRBV2 and J usage is TRBJ2-7, with D hard to call. Germline CDR1 is SNHLY and CDR2 is FYNNEI. The V gene lost 4 bases and the J gene lost 2 bases, with 6 bases spanning the gap. CDR3 size: 12 residues. The CDR3 DNA reads as TGTGCCAGCAGTGTAATAGCCTACGAGCAGTACTTC. This encodes CASSVIAYEQYF.

A single count supports this clone. V usage is TRBV27 and J usage is TRBJ1-2, with D uncertain. Looked up from germline, CDR1 is MNHEY and CDR2 is SMNVEV (reference sequence). The CDR3 contains 14 residues. The germline V and J ends were trimmed by 2 bases and 1 base, with 8 bases remaining between them. The CDR3 DNA reads as TGTGCCAGCAGTTTACGCCCTGGTAACTATGGCTACACCTTC. It specifies CASSLRPGNYGYTF.

This clone appeared once. This chain links TRBV5-1 with TRBJ2-1, with 9 bases identical to TRBD2. The V gene's germline CDR1 is SGHRS and CDR2 YFSETQ. CDR3 length equals 14 residues. V lost 2 bases to trimming and J lost 4 bases; unmatched junction nucleotides: 1. In DNA form, the CDR3 reads TGCGCCAGCAGCTTTAGCGGGAGTTACAATGAGCAGTTCTTC. Its translation is CASSFSGSYNEQFF.

The DNA of the CDR3 is TGCGCCAGCAGCCAAGATTGGACAGGCGTGGAGACCCAGTACTTC. It encodes CASSQDWTGVETQYF. The rearrangement joins TRBV4-1 to TRBJ2-5; 7 positions match TRBD1. In germline, CDR1 is MGHRA, CDR2 YSYEKL. V was clipped by 0 bases and J by 5 bases; unmatched bases: 6. The CDR3 spans 15 residues.

J is TRBJ1-1 and V is TRBV9, with D unclear. Germline V gene lookup returns CDR1 SGDLS and CDR2 YYNGEE. Trimming cost V 2 bases and J 1 base, with 6 bases left between them. This CDR3 region has 13 residues. The CDR3 sequence: CASSVGPNTEAFF. The CDR3 nucleotides read TGTGCCAGCAGCGTTGGCCCGAACACTGAAGCTTTCTTT.

This clone showed up just once. This chain links TRBV27 with TRBJ2-2; no clear D. V shed 9 bases and J shed 0 bases, with 11 bases lying between them. The V gene's germline CDR1 is MNHEY and CDR2 SMNVEV (reference sequence). The CDR3 length is 14 residues. The CDR3 loop is CARRSYANTGELFF. As DNA, the CDR3 is TGTGCCAGAAGGTCGTACGCGAACACCGGGGAGCTGTTTTTT.

The genes are TRBV5-1 and TRBJ1-5; TRBD1 is a possible D gene (6 bases). CDR1 is SGHRS and CDR2 is YFSETQ in the germline V gene. The CDR3 is 13 amino acids. V lost 1 base and J lost 4, with 6 bases in between. The CDR3 sequence is CASSLQGNQPQHF. CDR3 nucleotides: TGCGCCAGCAGCTTGCAGGGGAATCAGCCCCAGCATTTT.

The chain links TRBV7-2 to TRBJ2-2; TRBD2 matches at 11 bases. CDR3 size: 14 residues. V shed 5 bases and J 5 bases; nucleotides not matched to a gene: 1. CDR1 is SGHTA, CDR2 FQGNSA, per germline. The CDR3 DNA is TGTGCCAGCAGCCGACTAGCGGGAACCGGGGAGCTGTTTTTT. Amino acid sequence: CASSRLAGTGELFF.

This clone was counted a few times. The chain uses TRBV25-1 and TRBJ2-1; D perhaps matches TRBD1 (5 bases). CDR1 is MGHDK, CDR2 SYGVNS, per germline. Trimming took 1 base from V and 0 from J, leaving 13 bases between them. This CDR3 contains 17 residues. The CDR3 DNA reads TGTGCCAGCAGTGAATCAGGGAAGGCGAGCTCCTACAATGAGCAGTTCTTC. The encoded protein is CASSESGKASSYNEQFF.

The chain is built from TRBV5-1 and TRBJ2-5, with 10 nucleotides matching TRBD2. The CDR3 extends over 16 amino acids. In germline, CDR1 is SGHRS, CDR2 YFSETQ. With 0 bases clipped from V and 1 base from J, the junction kept 3 bases outside the gene matches. The CDR3 bases are TGCGCCAGCAGCTTGGAGCTAGCGGGAGTCCAAGAGACCCAGTACTTC. Its translation: CASSLELAGVQETQYF.

The chain employs TRBV9 and TRBJ1-5; possible D gene TRBD1, 6 bases. Trimming stripped 0 bases from V and 4 bases from J, with 11 bases between. The CDR3 is 15 amino acids. CDR1 is SGDLS and CDR2 is YYNGEE in the germline V gene. The CDR3 DNA is TGTGCCAGCAGCGTAGAGGGGGGCTTTAATCAGCCCCAGCATTTT. The encoded protein is CASSVEGGFNQPQHF.

The gene calls are TRBV10-3 and TRBJ2-3; D is unclear. CDR1 and CDR2 (germline): ENHRY, SYGVKD. The CDR3 totals 12 residues. The V end lost 5 bases, the J end lost 0 bases, and 3 bases lay between the germline ends. This chain's CDR3 is CAISPSTDTQYF. The CDR3 region has the DNA TGTGCCATCAGTCCGAGCACAGATACGCAGTATTTT.

This chain joins TRBV5-1 and TRBJ1-4, with D perhaps matching TRBD1 (5 bases). Trimming stripped 4 bases from V and 8 bases from J, with 15 bases between. The CDR3 consists of 14 residues. From germline, CDR1 is SGHRS and CDR2 YFSETQ. The CDR3 coding sequence is TGCGCCAGCAGCGACCAGGGTATCCGGGAAAAACTGTTTTTT. Translated, it gives CASSDQGIREKLFF. The full variable domain, rest sourced from reference TRBV5-1 and TRBJ1-4, is KAGVTQTPRYLIKTRGQQVTLSCSPISGHRSVSWYQQTPGQGLQFLFEYFSETQRNKGNFPGRFSGRQFSNSRSEMNVSTLELGDSALYLCASSDQGIREKLFFGSGTQLSVL.

This chain uses TRBV28 with TRBJ2-7; 11 nucleotides match TRBD1. After removal of 5 bases from V and 1 base from J, the junction contained 4 bases not matched to a gene. CDR3 length: 15 amino acids. Germline lookup yields CDR1 MDHEN and CDR2 SYDVKM. CDR3 in DNA: TGTGCCAGCAGTAGGGACAGGGGGGTTTCCTACGAGCAGTACTTC. Translated: CASSRDRGVSYEQYF.

The V call is TRBV7-2, the J call TRBJ2-6, with D possibly matching TRBD2 (6 bases). The ends were cut back, 4 bases at V and 2 bases at J, with 12 bases in the middle. Germline CDR1 reads SGHTA; CDR2 reads FQGNSA. The CDR3 is made up of 16 amino acids. The CDR3: CASSYPGGAGANVLTF. The DNA of the CDR3 is TGTGCCAGCAGCTACCCTGGAGGGGCTGGGGCCAACGTCCTGACTTTC.

CDR3 residues: CASSQRDTDTQYF. DNA of the CDR3: TGCGCCAGCAGCCAGCGAGACACAGATACGCAGTATTTT. The chain couples TRBV4-1 to TRBJ2-3, with D unclear. CDR3 length: 13 residues. Germline CDR1 MGHRA, CDR2 YSYEKL. With 3 bases removed from V and 2 bases from J, the gap between germline ends came to 6 bases.

The CDR3 region is CASSLVNGGEAFF. DNA of the CDR3: TGTGCCAGCAGCTTAGTCAATGGTGGTGAAGCTTTCTTT. The chain recombines TRBV11-3 with TRBJ1-1; no clear D. CDR1 is SGHNT, CDR2 YENEEA, per germline. The CDR3 contains 13 residues. V lost 1 base, J lost 7 bases, and 10 bases lay in between.

The J gene is TRBJ2-1, the V gene TRBV15, with D possibly TRBD2 on 6 matching bases. Germline CDR1 reads LNHNV; CDR2 reads YYDKDF (reference sequence). The CDR3 length is 15 residues. The V end lost 5 bases, the J end lost 6 bases, and 17 bases lay between the germline ends. CDR3 DNA: TGTGCCACCAGCGGCCGGAGGGCCCACTTCAATGAGCAGTTCTTC. This encodes CATSGRRAHFNEQFF.